These 31 T cell receptor beta chains were sequenced from one sample in a study of cytomegalovirus exposure and HLA in healthy donors. In the PCR, 60 Vbeta and 13 Jbeta primers were used. Sequencing used immunoSEQ multiplex PCR; TCRdb keeps in-frame clones, though not all of them. Of 190,000 or so clones in the sample, 80% were seen once. The sequenced sample was PBMCs. These receptors originate from a boy aged 5-17 years in good health and CMV-seronegative.

The chain uses TRBV19 and TRBJ1-6; 8 nucleotides align to TRBD1. The CDR3 has 15 residues. After removal of 6 bases from V and 10 bases from J, the junction contained 11 bases not matched to a gene. CDR1 is LNHDA, CDR2 SQIVND, per germline (reference sequence). CDR3 in amino acids: CASRYQGAAGSPLHF. The DNA for the CDR3 is TGTGCCAGTAGGTACCAGGGGGCTGCCGGCTCACCCCTCCACTTT.

This clone was picked up one time. The chain is built from TRBV18 and TRBJ2-5; 7 bases line up with TRBD1. This CDR3 region has 14 residues. Per the germline V gene, CDR1 is KGHSH and CDR2 is LQKENI. Unmatched junction bases numbered 4, after V lost 1 base and J lost 5 bases. CDR3 residues: CASSPQGAGETQYF. The DNA of the CDR3 is TGTGCCAGCTCACCACAGGGGGCAGGGGAGACCCAGTACTTC.

V usage is TRBV30 and J usage is TRBJ2-1, with TRBD1 identical over 7 bases. J gave up 7 bases and V 2 bases, and 2 bases lay outside the gene matches. Per germline, CDR1 GTSNPN and CDR2 SVGIG (reference sequence). The CDR3 contains 12 residues. DNA for the CDR3: TGTGCCTGGAGTCCAGGGGGAAATGAGCAGTTCTTC. It translates to CAWSPGGNEQFF.

The chain employs TRBV5-6 and TRBJ2-3; no clear D gene. V lost 1 base and J 0 bases, leaving 9 bases between the germline ends. The CDR3 is 15 residues long. Per germline, CDR1 SGHDT and CDR2 YYEEEE. The CDR3 DNA reads TGTGCCAGCAGCTTGCTGGAGCTTAGCACAGATACGCAGTATTTT. This sequence encodes CASSLLELSTDTQYF. Variable domain in full (rest from reference TRBV5-6 and TRBJ2-3): DAGVTQSPTHLIKTRGQQVTLRCSPKSGHDTVSWYQQALGQGPQFIFQYYEEEERQRGNFPDRFSGHQFPNYSSELNVNALLLGDSALYLCASSLLELSTDTQYFGPGTRLTVL.

The chain links TRBV7-9 to TRBJ1-1; TRBD1 matches at 11 bases. CDR3 length: 15 amino acids. CDR1 is SEHNR, CDR2 FQNEAQ, per germline (reference sequence). The V and J ends lost 3 bases and 10 bases, in that order; junction bases with no gene match: 10. The CDR3 sequence: CASSFGGTGGIVAFF. In DNA form, the CDR3 reads TGTGCCAGCAGCTTCGGCGGGACAGGGGGGATAGTAGCTTTCTTT.

The chain uses TRBV18 and TRBJ2-7, with D maybe TRBD2 (5 bases). CDR1 and CDR2 from the germline V gene are KGHSH and LQKENI. The V end lost 4 bases, the J end lost 3 bases, and 19 bases lay between the germline ends. CDR3 size: 16 residues. The CDR3 sequence: CASSRLTGTHIYEQYF. Written as DNA, the CDR3 is TGTGCCAGCTCACGCCTAACGGGAACACATATCTACGAGCAGTACTTC.

The V and J genes are TRBV5-8 and TRBJ2-5; tentative D call: TRBD1 (5 bases). The J call may be incorrect, as the DNA end agrees better with TRBJ2-7. Germline lookup yields CDR1 SGHTS and CDR2 YDEGEE. The CDR3 runs to 14 residues. The DNA of the CDR3 is TGTGCCAGCAGCTTTCTGCAGGGTCACAACGAGCAGTACTTC. Translated: CASSFLQGHNEQYF.

This clone showed up just a few times. The chain has TRBV12-5 and TRBJ1-1, with a tentative D call TRBD1 (6 bases). Trimming pared 5 bases from V and 3 bases from J, leaving 13 bases between. The CDR3 is 14 residues long. Germline V gene lookup returns CDR1 LGHNT and CDR2 FRNRAP. The CDR3 sequence: CASGASSGDTEAFF. DNA for the CDR3: TGTGCTAGTGGTGCCTCTTCAGGGGACACTGAAGCTTTCTTT.

This clone was recorded a few times. The chain has TRBV7-9 and TRBJ2-1, with 9 bases matching TRBD2. The V gene end was trimmed by 2 bases and the J gene end by 15 bases; junction bases not matched to a gene: 2. This CDR3 has 11 residues. Germline V CDR1 and CDR2: SEHNR, FQNEAQ (reference sequence). The CDR3 is CASSLSTSGFF. The CDR3 nucleotides read TGTGCCAGCAGCTTATCGACTAGCGGGTTCTTC.

This rearrangement joins TRBV19 to TRBJ1-6, with D possibly TRBD1 on 6 matching bases. V dropped 6 bases and J dropped 8 bases, with 14 bases sitting between them. CDR1 is LNHDA and CDR2 is SQIVND in the germline V gene (reference sequence). The CDR3 has 14 amino acids. Written as DNA, the CDR3 is TGTGCCAGTAGCAATGATTACAGGGATTCACCCCTCCACTTT. Amino acid sequence: CASSNDYRDSPLHF.

The chain carries TRBV7-9 and TRBJ2-6; TRBD2 might be the D (6 bases). Germline V gene data show CDR1 as SEHNR and CDR2 as FQNEAQ (reference sequence). The CDR3 loop spans 18 amino acids. V was clipped by 5 bases and J by 0 bases, with 17 bases between them. The CDR3 DNA is TGTGCCAGCAGCCCACGTCCTGGGGGAGGCTCTGGGGCCAACGTCCTGACTTTC. Encoded protein: CASSPRPGGGSGANVLTF.

This clone was observed a few times. The chain has TRBV6-5 and TRBJ1-1; D call uncertain. Trimming shortened V by 2 bases and J by 3 bases, and 13 bases separated the two germline ends. Germline CDR1 reads MNHEY; CDR2 reads SVGAGI. The CDR3 has 15 amino acids. In nucleotides, the CDR3 is TGTGCCAGCAGTTACGGCGCGGGCTGGGACACTGAAGCTTTCTTT. This codes for CASSYGAGWDTEAFF.

V is TRBV9 and J is TRBJ1-1; unclear D gene. V lost 4 bases to trimming and J lost 3 bases, with 7 bases between them. Germline lookup yields CDR1 SGDLS and CDR2 YYNGEE. The CDR3 length is 12 residues. CDR3 sequence reads: CASSPGDTEAFF. The CDR3 nucleotides are TGTGCCAGCAGCCCAGGTGACACTGAAGCTTTCTTT.

This clone was recorded once. The V gene is TRBV5-4, the J gene TRBJ1-1; D uncertain. V shed 6 bases and J shed 4 bases, with 13 bases lying between them. Germline loops: CDR1 SGHNT, CDR2 YYREEE (reference sequence). The CDR3 covers 13 residues. CDR3 nucleotides: TGTGCCAGCACCCCGCCCAGAGGCACTGAAGCTTTCTTT. As protein: CASTPPRGTEAFF.

V and J are TRBV15 and TRBJ2-1; TRBD2 matches 9 bases. With 5 bases clipped from V and 7 bases from J, the junction kept 9 bases outside the gene matches. The length of the CDR3 is 15 residues. Germline CDR1 LNHNV, CDR2 YYDKDF (reference sequence). CDR3 region: CATSSDSGRVNEQFF. CDR3 DNA: TGTGCCACCAGCTCGGATAGCGGGAGAGTGAATGAGCAGTTCTTC. Together with reference TRBV15 and TRBJ2-1, the CDR3 gives the full variable domain: DAMVIQNPRYQVTQFGKPVTLSCSQTLNHNVMYWYQQKSSQAPKLLFHYYDKDFNNEADTPDNFQSRRPNTSFCFLDIRSPGLGDTAMYLCATSSDSGRVNEQFFGPGTRLTVL.

This rearrangement joins TRBV19 to TRBJ2-5; 8 nucleotides line up with TRBD1. Per the germline V gene, CDR1 is LNHDA and CDR2 is SQIVND (reference sequence). The CDR3 covers 13 residues. J gave up 5 bases and V 3 bases, and 2 bases lay outside the gene matches. The CDR3 DNA follows: TGTGCCAGTAGTATGACAGGGGAGGAGACCCAGTACTTC. Translated: CASSMTGEETQYF.

Points on this clone: The junction departs from the called germline gene at one end, perhaps through a read error. The chain joins TRBV7-9 to TRBJ1-2; D possibly corresponds to TRBD1 (5 bases). Germline CDR1 is SEHNR and CDR2 is FQNEAQ (reference sequence). The length of the CDR3 is 9 residues. CDR3 loop: CSSSLVGGF. The CDR3 nucleotides are TGTTCCAGCAGCTTAGTCGGGGGCTTC.

The chain is built from TRBV7-9 and TRBJ1-1; TRBD1 might be the D (6 bases). The V gene lost 4 bases and the J gene lost 7 bases, with 13 bases spanning the gap. This CDR3 is built from 13 residues. Germline CDR1 is SEHNR and CDR2 is FQNEAQ (reference sequence). CDR3 bases: TGTGCCAGCAGCTCCCGGGACAAGGATGAAGCTTTCTTT. Residues: CASSSRDKDEAFF.

The genes are TRBV7-9 and TRBJ2-1, with 11 bases matching TRBD2. Germline-derived CDR1 and CDR2 are SEHNR and FQNEAQ (reference sequence). V was clipped by 8 bases and J by 7 bases; unmatched bases: 16. The CDR3 totals 17 residues. The CDR3 sequence: CASGKTSGEGGWNEQFF. The CDR3 region has the DNA TGTGCCAGCGGGAAGACTAGCGGGGAGGGGGGGTGGAATGAGCAGTTCTTC.

This clone came up a few times. The gene calls are TRBV18 and TRBJ1-1; D is unclear. Deletions cut 6 bases from V and 1 base from J, with 9 bases between. The CDR3 covers 13 residues. The V gene's germline CDR1 is KGHSH and CDR2 LQKENI. The CDR3: CASSPNTNTEAFF. The DNA of the CDR3 is TGTGCCAGCTCCCCAAACACGAACACTGAAGCTTTCTTT.

The rearrangement joins TRBV7-2 to TRBJ1-2, with 10 nucleotides matching TRBD1. V lost 0 bases, J lost 2 bases, and 9 bases stayed unmatched. This CDR3 region has 18 residues. Germline lookup yields CDR1 SGHTA and CDR2 FQGNSA. CDR3 region: CASSLAHSLTGGNYGYTF. The CDR3 region has the DNA TGTGCCAGCAGCTTAGCCCACTCCCTGACAGGGGGCAACTATGGCTACACCTTC.

This chain connects TRBV6-5 to TRBJ1-1, with D perhaps matching TRBD1 (5 bases). Germline V lookup: CDR1 MNHEY, CDR2 SVGAGI. V lost 2 bases and J 3 bases, leaving 13 bases between the germline ends. The CDR3 has 15 residues. In DNA, the CDR3 is TGTGCCAGCAGTTACGTGGCAGGGAGGGACACTGAAGCTTTCTTT. Protein sequence: CASSYVAGRDTEAFF.

This chain connects TRBV6-5 to TRBJ2-5, with a tentative D call TRBD2 (5 bases). The CDR3 is made up of 15 amino acids. Germline CDR1 is MNHEY and CDR2 is SVGAGI. V gave up 6 bases and J gave up 1 base, with 15 bases separating them. The CDR3 here is CASSLLSSGQETQYF. The CDR3, as DNA: TGTGCCAGCAGCCTGCTTAGCAGCGGCCAAGAGACCCAGTACTTC.

This clone came up once. The chain employs TRBV5-4 and TRBJ2-3; TRBD1 is a possible D gene (5 bases). The CDR3 consists of 15 residues. V lost 3 bases and J 4 bases, leaving 15 bases between the germline ends. The germline V gene encodes CDR1 SGHNT and CDR2 YYREEE (reference sequence). CDR3 amino acids: CASSSPPRVSDTQYF. CDR3 nucleotides: TGTGCCAGCAGCTCCCCACCCAGGGTGTCAGATACGCAGTATTTT.

The chain combines TRBV5-5 with TRBJ1-6; 7 nucleotides match TRBD1. V lost 5 bases and J lost 8; bases outside the gene matches: 4. Looked up from germline, CDR1 is SGHKS and CDR2 is YYEKEE (reference sequence). This CDR3 has 13 amino acids. The CDR3 spells CASRNTGDSPLHF. In DNA form, the CDR3 reads TGTGCCAGCAGGAACACAGGGGATTCACCCCTCCACTTT.

The chain links TRBV30 to TRBJ1-3; no reliable D call. The V gene lost 0 bases and the J gene lost 0 bases, with 6 bases spanning the gap. The CDR3 sequence is 14 residues long. Germline V gives CDR1 GTSNPN, CDR2 SVGIG (reference sequence). The CDR3 loop reads CAWSVAGSGNTIYF. Here the CDR3 DNA reads TGTGCCTGGAGTGTAGCTGGCTCTGGAAACACCATATATTTT.

This rearrangement joins TRBV11-3 to TRBJ2-7, with D hard to call. Germline CDR1 SGHNT, CDR2 YENEEA. The CDR3 spans 13 residues. The V end was cut by 3 bases, the J end by 3 bases, with 9 bases between. The CDR3 sequence is CASSFLSVYEQYF. The CDR3 DNA is TGTGCCAGCAGCTTTTTGAGTGTCTACGAGCAGTACTTC.

This clone was detected once. This chain's CDR3 is CASGLGHPDSPLHF. DNA for the CDR3: TGTGCTAGTGGTTTGGGACACCCGGATTCACCCCTCCACTTT. The V call is TRBV12-5, the J call TRBJ1-6; no clear D. V dropped 1 base and J dropped 8 bases, with 9 bases sitting between them. The CDR3 spans 14 residues. The germline gives CDR1 LGHNT, CDR2 FRNRAP.

This clone turned up a few times. The V call is TRBV30, the J call TRBJ2-1, with 8 positions matching TRBD2. From germline, CDR1 is GTSNPN and CDR2 SVGIG (reference sequence). Trimming took 3 bases from V and 1 from J; bases not matched to a gene: 2. This CDR3 comprises 14 residues. The DNA for the CDR3 is TGTGCCTGGAGGGTAGCGGGGTCCTACAATGAGCAGTTCTTC. Translation gives CAWRVAGSYNEQFF.

This clone was detected only once. The rearrangement uses TRBV14 and TRBJ1-5; 8 nucleotides agree with TRBD1. The germline gives CDR1 SGHDN, CDR2 FVKESK. This CDR3 has 15 amino acids. Unmatched junction bases numbered 10, after V lost 6 bases and J lost 6 bases. CDR3 in DNA: TGTGCCAGCAGAATCGGACAGGGCCGTTTTCAGCCCCAGCATTTT. Translated: CASRIGQGRFQPQHF.

This chain connects TRBV28 to TRBJ1-2; TRBD1 is a possible D gene (6 bases). V was clipped by 5 bases and J by 7 bases, with 20 bases between them. Per the germline V gene, CDR1 is MDHEN and CDR2 is SYDVKM. CDR3 size: 15 residues. The CDR3 loop is CASSLKALQGTGYTF. The DNA for the CDR3 is TGTGCCAGCAGTCTAAAAGCACTCCAGGGGACTGGCTACACCTTC.